Presented here are 32 T cell receptor beta chains from one specimen sequenced in a study of T cells in tuberculosis. Here immunoSEQ multiplex PCR was the method, and the copy in TCRdb shows in-frame clones only, minus some. This repertoire shows around 35,000 clones, approximately 93% found once; its top ten account for 6.5% to 9%. The material sequenced was PBMCs. Every receptor here comes from a donor between 10 and 35 years old with latent tuberculosis or without tuberculosis infection.

The chain has TRBV7-2 and TRBJ2-1; the match to TRBD1 covers 10 bases. From germline, CDR1 is SGHTA and CDR2 FQGNSA. CDR3 length: 16 amino acids. Unmatched junction bases numbered 6, after V lost 7 bases and J lost 0 bases. The CDR3 sequence: CASKTGGKGSYNEQFF. The CDR3, as DNA: TGTGCCAGCAAGACAGGGGGCAAAGGCTCCTACAATGAGCAGTTCTTC.

This clone was detected only once. V usage is TRBV27 and J usage is TRBJ2-3, with 8 bases that match TRBD2. The CDR3 consists of 21 residues. Germline V CDR1 and CDR2: MNHEY, SMNVEV (reference sequence). The junction had 23 bases not matched to a gene; V was cut back by 6 bases and J by 0 bases. CDR3 bases: TGTGCCAGCAGCCTCGGCGGGAGGTTAGGATGGTTACGGGGGAGCACAGATACGCAGTATTTT. Translation gives CASSLGGRLGWLRGSTDTQYF.

The rearrangement joins TRBV10-3 to TRBJ1-1; perhaps TRBD1 as D (6 bases). Per germline, CDR1 ENHRY and CDR2 SYGVKD. The CDR3 contains 19 residues. V was clipped by 2 bases and J by 0 bases, with 22 bases between them. CDR3 region: CAISEKPSGGPGVNTEAFF. CDR3 DNA: TGTGCCATCAGTGAGAAGCCGTCGGGGGGCCCAGGAGTGAACACTGAAGCTTTCTTT.

V gene TRBV23-1 combines with J gene TRBJ2-7; unclear D gene. TRBV23-1 is classed as an ORF, of uncertain function. Trimming took 0 bases from V and 5 from J, leaving 5 bases between them. The CDR3 covers 12 residues. CDR3 sequence: CASSQSADEQYF. As DNA, the CDR3 is TGCGCCAGCAGTCAATCAGCCGACGAGCAGTACTTC.

The genes are TRBV6-6 and TRBJ1-2, with D possibly matching TRBD1 (6 bases). Germline loops: CDR1 MNHNY, CDR2 SVGAGI (reference sequence). Trimming stripped 1 base from V and 7 bases from J, with 13 bases between. The CDR3 runs to 14 residues. The CDR3 DNA sequence: TGTGCCAGCAGTTACTATTTGGGGGCGGGTGGCTACACCTTC. Its protein is CASSYYLGAGGYTF.

The gene calls are TRBV4-1 and TRBJ2-5; TRBD1 matches at 8 bases. V lost 2 bases and J lost 4; bases outside the gene matches: 6. The CDR3 contains 15 residues. Germline CDR1 reads MGHRA; CDR2 reads YSYEKL. The CDR3 here is CASSQTDRVVETQYF. Written as DNA, the CDR3 is TGCGCCAGCAGCCAAACGGACAGGGTGGTAGAGACCCAGTACTTC.

The chain has TRBV19 and TRBJ1-5, with 8 bases that match TRBD1. CDR1 is LNHDA and CDR2 is SQIVND in the germline V gene (reference sequence). The J segment lost 6 bases and the V segment lost 4 bases, leaving 11 bases of the junction unmatched. The CDR3 runs to 16 residues. The CDR3 DNA sequence: TGTGCCAGTAGTACATTACAGGGGGACGGAAGTCAGCCCCAGCATTTT. It yields the protein CASSTLQGDGSQPQHF. Filled out from reference TRBV19 and TRBJ1-5, the complete variable domain reads DGGITQSPKYLFRKEGQNVTLSCEQNLNHDAMYWYRQDPGQGLRLIYYSQIVNDFQKGDIAEGYSVSREKKESFPLTVTSAQKNPTAFYLCASSTLQGDGSQPQHFGDGTRLSIL.

This chain links TRBV2 with TRBJ1-3; possibly TRBD1 for D (6 bases). V dropped 11 bases and J dropped 0 bases, with 17 bases sitting between them. Germline V lookup: CDR1 SNHLY, CDR2 FYNNEI. This CDR3 spans 15 amino acids. This CDR3 reads CACSPGQFSGNTIYF. CDR3 DNA sequence: TGTGCCTGCTCCCCAGGACAGTTCTCTGGAAACACCATATATTTT.

J is TRBJ1-2 and V is TRBV4-1; D uncertain. Germline-derived CDR1 and CDR2 are MGHRA and YSYEKL. This CDR3 comprises 15 residues. The germline V and J ends were trimmed by 1 base and 3 bases, with 12 bases remaining between them. CDR3 DNA sequence: TGCGCCAGCAGCCAAGGCGGGGTAGTGTACTATGGCTACACCTTC. Its translation is CASSQGGVVYYGYTF.

This clone has just a few counts. The chain employs TRBV2 and TRBJ1-5, with 8 nucleotides matching TRBD1. Germline values: CDR1 SNHLY, CDR2 FYNNEI. Unmatched junction bases numbered 8, after V lost 6 bases and J lost 4 bases. The CDR3 covers 15 residues. Here the CDR3 reads CASSLQGVGNQPQHF. CDR3 DNA sequence: TGTGCCAGCAGCCTACAGGGGGTCGGTAATCAGCCCCAGCATTTT.

This chain links TRBV10-1 with TRBJ1-2, with TRBD1 as a possible D gene (5 bases). The length of the CDR3 is 16 residues. With 2 bases removed from V and 6 bases from J, the gap between germline ends came to 19 bases. Looked up from germline, CDR1 is WNHNN and CDR2 is SYGVQD (reference sequence). The DNA for the CDR3 is TGCGCCAGCAGTGAGAGACAGCGTGTGGCAATCCATGGCTACACCTTC. Translated: CASSERQRVAIHGYTF.

The chain links TRBV7-2 to TRBJ2-3; 7 positions agree with TRBD2. The ends lost 6 bases at V and 2 bases at J; junction bases unmatched: 5. Germline assignment: CDR1 SGHTA and CDR2 FQGNSA. The CDR3 consists of 14 residues. Here the CDR3 DNA reads TGTGCCAGCAGGCGGGGGACCGCCACAGATACGCAGTATTTT. It translates to CASRRGTATDTQYF.

CDR3: CASSHTSGSIEQYF. CDR3 DNA sequence: TGTGCCAGCAGCCATACTAGCGGATCAATCGAGCAGTACTTC. This chain links TRBV13 with TRBJ2-5, with TRBD2 matching 8 bases. The end of the DNA fits TRBJ2-7 better, so the J call may be wrong. The germline V gene has CDR1 PRHDT and CDR2 FYEKMQ (reference sequence). CDR3 length equals 14 residues.

The V gene is TRBV30, the J gene TRBJ1-2; 7 bases match TRBD1. CDR3 length: 16 residues. The trim removed 1 base at V and 4 bases at J, leaving 12 bases unmatched. The germline gives CDR1 GTSNPN, CDR2 SVGIG (reference sequence). CDR3 sequence reads: CAWSDIRGRSSYGYTF. Here the CDR3 DNA reads TGTGCCTGGAGTGATATAAGGGGGCGCTCGTCCTATGGCTACACCTTC.

In DNA form, the CDR3 reads TGCGCCAGCAGCCAAGGGGCAGGGACAGGGGTCAATGAGCAGTTCTTC. Its protein is CASSQGAGTGVNEQFF. V and J are TRBV4-1 and TRBJ2-1, with 10 bases fitting TRBD1. The CDR3 spans 16 residues. Trimming at V came to 1 base and at J to 6 bases, leaving 6 bases not matched to a gene. Per the germline V gene, CDR1 is MGHRA and CDR2 is YSYEKL.

The V gene is TRBV5-1, the J gene TRBJ1-6; the D gene is possibly TRBD1 (6 bases). Trimming took 4 bases from V and 9 from J, leaving 17 bases between them. Germline V gives CDR1 SGHRS, CDR2 YFSETQ. The CDR3 spans 15 residues. As DNA, the CDR3 is TGCGCCAGCAGCAGAGCATCCGGGACAACTTCACCCCTCCACTTT. Translated: CASSRASGTTSPLHF.

The CDR3 DNA reads as TGTGCCAGCTCACCACTCCCGGGACAGGGGGACTATGGCTACACCTTC. This translates into CASSPLPGQGDYGYTF. The chain links TRBV18 to TRBJ1-2; 11 bases are shared with TRBD1. CDR3 length: 16 residues. Germline loops: CDR1 KGHSH, CDR2 LQKENI. Unmatched junction bases numbered 4, after V lost 1 base and J lost 3 bases.

The V call is TRBV6-6, the J call TRBJ2-7; D perhaps matches TRBD2 (6 bases). CDR1 MNHNY and CDR2 SVGAGI come from the germline V gene (reference sequence). CDR3 size: 13 residues. V was pared by 4 bases and J by 3 bases, with 10 bases between. The CDR3 bases are TGTGCCAGCAGTTTTAACGGGGGCTACGAGCAGTACTTC. Protein: CASSFNGGYEQYF.

This clone occurred once. This chain connects TRBV6-1 to TRBJ1-6; possible D gene TRBD1, 6 bases. The germline CDR1 and CDR2 sequences are MNHNS and SASEGT. Between the trimmed V and J ends, which lost 1 base and 9 bases, there was a span of 16 bases. The CDR3 consists of 16 residues. CDR3 DNA sequence: TGTGCCAGCAGTGAAGAGGCAGGGGTGGGGGTTTCACCCCTCCACTTT. Its translation: CASSEEAGVGVSPLHF.

This clone has a single count. The rearrangement uses TRBV13 and TRBJ2-1, with D perhaps TRBD1 (5 bases). The CDR3 has 19 residues. Trimming pared 0 bases from V and 4 bases from J, leaving 22 bases between. The germline gives CDR1 PRHDT, CDR2 FYEKMQ (reference sequence). CDR3 nucleotide sequence: TGTGCCAGCAGCTTAGGGCACGCTATCGGCAGGGCGCTATACAATGAGCAGTTCTTC. Its protein is CASSLGHAIGRALYNEQFF.

The chain joins TRBV28 to TRBJ1-5; no firm D call. Trimming cost V 6 bases and J 3 bases, with 12 bases left between them. CDR1 and CDR2 from the germline V gene are MDHEN and SYDVKM. The CDR3 totals 14 residues. The CDR3 region has the DNA TGTGCCAGCAGCCCCCAAAACTTCAATCAGCCCCAGCATTTT. Translation: CASSPQNFNQPQHF.

The J gene is TRBJ2-3, the V gene TRBV6-4, with TRBD2 matching 8 bases. Trimming at V came to 0 bases and at J to 1 base, leaving 0 bases not matched to a gene. Germline loops: CDR1 MRHNA, CDR2 SNTAGT. The CDR3 spans 15 residues. The CDR3 here is CASSDSRGGTDTQYF. Written as DNA, the CDR3 is TGTGCCAGCAGTGACTCGCGGGGGGGCACAGATACGCAGTATTTT.

V usage is TRBV5-6 and J usage is TRBJ2-2; TRBD2 aligns across 9 bases. The length of the CDR3 is 15 residues. Germline CDR1 and CDR2: SGHDT and YYEEEE. Trimming cost V 2 bases and J 5 bases; bases outside gene matches: 4. CDR3 residues: CASSFVAGETGELFF. The CDR3 DNA follows: TGTGCCAGCAGCTTTGTAGCGGGGGAAACCGGGGAGCTGTTTTTT.

This chain links TRBV6-4 with TRBJ1-2; 7 nucleotides agree with TRBD1. V shed 9 bases and J 0 bases; nucleotides not matched to a gene: 10. The CDR3 consists of 15 residues. Germline V gives CDR1 MRHNA, CDR2 SNTAGT. The CDR3 coding sequence is TGTGCCAGAGAGGACAGGTGGGAACCTAACTATGGCTACACCTTC. Translating gives CAREDRWEPNYGYTF.

V usage is TRBV5-4 and J usage is TRBJ1-3; 8 bases fit TRBD1. The length of the CDR3 is 19 residues. V gave up 4 bases and J gave up 2 bases; unmatched junction bases: 17. Germline V gives CDR1 SGHNT, CDR2 YYREEE (reference sequence). CDR3 sequence reads: CASSPGGAGGVEAGNTIYF. The DNA of the CDR3 is TGTGCCAGCAGCCCCGGCGGGGCAGGGGGCGTAGAAGCTGGAAACACCATATATTTT.

This clone was found once. This chain joins TRBV14 and TRBJ1-1; D unclear. The CDR3 totals 16 residues. Germline V lookup: CDR1 SGHDN, CDR2 FVKESK. V shed 0 bases and J shed 2 bases, with 13 bases lying between them. The CDR3 region has the DNA TGTGCCAGCAGCCAAGATTCAGTTGAGCGAAACACTGAAGCTTTCTTT. This sequence encodes CASSQDSVERNTEAFF.

This chain connects TRBV14 to TRBJ2-7; D might be TRBD1 (7 bases). V was shortened by 4 bases and J by 2 bases, with 15 bases between the two germline ends. Germline V gene sequence: CDR1 SGHDN, CDR2 FVKESK. The CDR3 length is 15 residues. CDR3 region: CASSPMEGAAYEQYF. The CDR3 region has the DNA TGTGCCAGCAGCCCGATGGAGGGGGCAGCCTACGAGCAGTACTTC.

The chain couples TRBV10-3 to TRBJ1-2, with a weak D call TRBD1 (6 bases). V gave up 2 bases and J gave up 6 bases, with 7 bases separating them. Germline CDR1 and CDR2: ENHRY and SYGVKD. The CDR3 totals 12 residues. Here the CDR3 DNA reads TGTGCCATCAGTGAGCAGGGGAATGGCTACACCTTC. Translated: CAISEQGNGYTF.

The genes are TRBV6-5 and TRBJ2-7; perhaps TRBD1 as D (6 bases). Between the trimmed V and J ends, which lost 5 bases and 3 bases, there was a span of 17 bases. The CDR3 covers 15 residues. Germline CDR1 reads MNHEY; CDR2 reads SVGAGI. The CDR3 region is CASSPPGQRNYEQYF. In nucleotides, the CDR3 is TGTGCCAGCAGTCCCCCGGGACAACGAAACTACGAGCAGTACTTC.

V gene TRBV25-1 combines with J gene TRBJ1-4; D call uncertain. The CDR3 is 16 amino acids. The germline CDR1 and CDR2 sequences are MGHDK and SYGVNS. Trimming took 1 base from V and 5 from J, leaving 14 bases between them. The CDR3 sequence is CASSESRVYKNEKLFF. In nucleotides, the CDR3 is TGTGCCAGCAGTGAATCTCGGGTCTATAAAAATGAAAAACTGTTTTTT.

This chain links TRBV5-8 with TRBJ2-6; D call uncertain. Trimming took 1 base from V and 1 from J, leaving 15 bases between them. CDR3 length: 18 residues. Germline CDR1 SGHTS, CDR2 YDEGEE. The CDR3 DNA follows: TGTGCCAGCAGCTTGTGGTTAACTTTATCGTCTGGGGCCAACGTCCTGACTTTC. Encoded protein: CASSLWLTLSSGANVLTF.

The chain has TRBV7-3 and TRBJ2-2; TRBD1 is a possible D gene (6 bases). The CDR3 spans 17 residues. V lost 1 base and J 5 bases, leaving 17 bases between the germline ends. The germline V gene has CDR1 SGHTA and CDR2 FQGTGA. The CDR3 DNA reads TGTGCCAGCAGCTTAAATTTTGGGGGCCTTTGGACCGGGGAGCTGTTTTTT. Its translation is CASSLNFGGLWTGELFF.